The TCR beta chain described here comes from a study of blood T cell repertoires in COVID-19. Across the study: Spain, Italy and the United States supplied samples that represented acute and convalescent COVID-19. Nucleic acid was either cDNA or gDNA, and it came from T cells, B-cell-depleted T cells, or PBMCs.

TCRdb's copy holds only in-frame clones and misses some; the assay was immunoSEQ multiplex PCR. The sample has a few hundred thousand clones; about 86% are singletons. Participants' own reports of clinical history determined their cohort assignment. The germline CDR1 and CDR2 sequences are LNHDA and SQIVND (reference sequence). This CDR3 spans 16 amino acids. V shed 4 bases and J 4 bases; nucleotides not matched to a gene: 11. The clonotype originates from a man aged 45-65 years who had recovered from COVID-19. The chain has TRBV19 and TRBJ2-7; 9 nucleotides match TRBD1. Sequencing was performed on PBMCs or T cells enriched from blood (not recorded which). CDR3 region: CASSTQQGARGYEQYF. CDR3 bases: TGTGCCAGTAGTACCCAACAGGGGGCGCGAGGTTACGAGCAGTACTTC. Based on the CDR3 plus reference TRBV19 and TRBJ2-7, the full variable domain is DGGITQSPKYLFRKEGQNVTLSCEQNLNHDAMYWYRQDPGQGLRLIYYSQIVNDFQKGDIAEGYSVSREKKESFPLTVTSAQKNPTAFYLCASSTQQGARGYEQYFGPGTRLTVT.